This T cell receptor (beta chain) was captured by sequencing in a study of shared T cell receptors in the human thymus. The CDR3 length is 16 residues. Per germline, CDR1 MNHEY and CDR2 SMNVEV (reference sequence). Trimming cost V 5 bases and J 5 bases; bases outside gene matches: 13. Sequencing used immunoSEQ multiplex PCR; TCRdb keeps in-frame clones, though not all of them. The table shows 600,000 or so clones, with about 90% occurring only once. These records were also assigned to another study, of human thymus T cells. From that study: Surgeons resected thymus tissue during corrective heart surgery. Gene usage for V and J segments appeared biased in thymic and blood repertoires.

The sequence derives from a boy younger than two with a congenital heart defect. This chain joins TRBV27 and TRBJ2-5, with 8 bases that match TRBD2. Sequenced material: thymocytes. The DNA of the CDR3 is TGTGCCAGCAGTCCCCTGGTAGCGGGGACAAGGGAGACCCAGTACTTC. Its translation: CASSPLVAGTRETQYF.